The 17 T cell receptor beta chains below all came from one sample that was sequenced in a study of T cells in Graves' hyperthyroidism and ophthalmopathy. RNA transcripts were the template for amplifying TCR beta CDR3 regions. First-round RT-PCR targeting the TCR CDR3 was performed with the HTBI primer set. MiXCR was run by TCRdb on the multiplex PCR reads, yielding one entry per CDR3 protein. Altogether hundreds of thousands of distinct CDR3 sequences are present, about 45% being singletons, with the ten largest covering 6.5% to 9%. The sequencing input was peripheral blood or thyroid tissue (not recorded which). Every receptor here comes from an adult man with Graves' disease, either hyperthyroidism or ophthalmopathy (not recorded which).

The V call is TRBV11-2, the J call TRBJ1-3, with TRBD1 matching over 8 bases. The CDR3 consists of 15 residues. From germline, CDR1 is SGHAT and CDR2 FQNNGV. J gave up 0 bases and V 10 bases, and 8 bases lay outside the gene matches. CDR3 region: CATPGGYSSGNTIYF. The CDR3, as DNA: TGTGCCACCCCAGGGGGCTATAGCTCTGGAAACACCATATATTTT.

This clonotype was detected ten times or more. The rearrangement uses TRBV29-1 and TRBJ2-5, with D tentatively TRBD1 or TRBD2 (6 bases each). The CDR3 consists of 12 residues. The V gene's germline CDR1 is SQVTM and CDR2 ANQGSEA. Deletions cut 7 bases from V and 6 bases from J, with 15 bases between. In DNA, the CDR3 is TGCAGCGCCGATCAGGGGAGGCAGACCCAGTACTTC. Translated, it gives CSADQGRQTQYF.

For this clonotype: Mismatch with germline at one junction end may stem from a read error. The genes are TRBV20-1 and TRBJ2-7, with TRBD1 identical over 7 bases. The CDR3 totals 15 residues. Germline CDR1 DFQATT, CDR2 SNEGSKA (reference sequence). In DNA, the CDR3 is TGCTGTGCTAGAGATTTCGGACAGGCCATTTACGAGCAGTACTTC. It codes for CCARDFGQAIYEQYF.

In DNA, the CDR3 is TGTGCCAGCAGTTACTCGACGGGGGGGGCCACTGAAGCTTTCTTT. It is translated as CASSYSTGGATEAFF. J is TRBJ1-1 and V is TRBV6-5; D might be TRBD1 (6 bases). V lost 0 bases and J lost 4, with 12 bases in between. The CDR3 loop spans 15 amino acids. The germline V gene encodes CDR1 MNHEY and CDR2 SVGAGI.

In its sample, this clonotype was seen many times. V gene TRBV7-9 combines with J gene TRBJ2-7; D unresolved. The CDR3 has 15 amino acids. Germline lookup yields CDR1 SEHNR and CDR2 FQNEAQ (reference sequence). V shed 4 bases and J shed 6 bases, with 19 bases lying between them. For the CDR3, the DNA is TGTGCCAGCAGCTCGACTGCCGCGAGAGGCTTCGAGCAGTACTTC. It encodes CASSSTAARGFEQYF.

This clonotype was counted many times. The chain links TRBV7-9 to TRBJ2-7; 7 positions match TRBD1. The CDR3 loop spans 14 amino acids. Germline values: CDR1 SEHNR, CDR2 FQNEAQ (reference sequence). V was pared by 6 bases and J by 3 bases, with 8 bases of the junction left unmatched. The CDR3 coding sequence is TGTGCCAGCAGATCGGACAGGCGTGACTACGAGCAGTACTTC. This encodes CASRSDRRDYEQYF.

The chain combines TRBV29-1 with TRBJ1-1, with D perhaps matching TRBD1 (5 bases). The CDR3 spans 14 residues. Trimming removed 3 bases from V and 4 bases from J, with 15 bases in between. Germline V gene data show CDR1 as SQVTM and CDR2 as ANQGSEA. This CDR3 reads CSVDQGRSSTEAFF. The CDR3 bases are TGCAGCGTTGATCAGGGCAGGTCGAGCACTGAAGCTTTCTTT.

This chain links TRBV5-1 with TRBJ2-7, with TRBD2 matching 12 bases. This CDR3 is built from 15 residues. With V trimmed by 3 bases and J by 5 bases, 6 bases remained unmatched. Germline CDR1 is SGHRS and CDR2 is YFSETQ. Here the CDR3 DNA reads TGCGCCAGCAGCTCCGGGACTAGCGGGTTCCACGAGCAGTACTTC. This translates into CASSSGTSGFHEQYF. The entire variable domain, with the rest obtained from reference TRBV5-1 and TRBJ2-7, is as follows: KAGVTQTPRYLIKTRGQQVTLSCSPISGHRSVSWYQQTPGQGLQFLFEYFSETQRNKGNFPGRFSGRQFSNSRSEMNVSTLELGDSALYLCASSSGTSGFHEQYFGPGTRLTVT.

This chain joins TRBV29-1 and TRBJ2-5; no clear D. Germline lookup yields CDR1 SQVTM and CDR2 ANQGSEA. The V gene lost 6 bases and the J gene lost 5 bases, with 13 bases spanning the gap. This CDR3 comprises 12 residues. CDR3 protein: CSVAPSGETQYF. CDR3 nucleotide sequence: TGCAGCGTAGCTCCGAGTGGGGAGACCCAGTACTTC.

This clonotype was seen only a few times. The rearrangement links TRBV12-3 or TRBV12-4 to TRBJ1-1, with unresolved D. There are 12 residues in the CDR3. V was clipped by 1 base and J by 8 bases, with 8 bases between them. The CDR3 coding sequence is TGTGCCAGCAGTTTAGGCGGCTTGGAAGCTTTCTTT. Its protein is CASSLGGLEAFF.

This clonotype was counted once. The chain joins TRBV7-6 to TRBJ1-2, with TRBD1 as a possible D gene (5 bases). The CDR3 extends over 16 amino acids. From germline, CDR1 is SGHVS and CDR2 FNYEAQ. V dropped 5 bases and J dropped 8 bases, with 24 bases sitting between them. This CDR3 reads CASSPGTFGEMGGYTF. CDR3 DNA sequence: TGTGCCAGCAGCCCCGGGACTTTCGGGGAAATGGGAGGCTACACCTTC. The entire variable domain, with the rest obtained from reference TRBV7-6 and TRBJ1-2, is as follows: GAGVSQSPRYKVTKRGQDVALRCDPISGHVSLYWYRQALGQGPEFLTYFNYEAQQDKSGLPNDRFSAERPEGSISTLTIQRTEQRDSAMYRCASSPGTFGEMGGYTFGSGTRLTVV.

The chain has TRBV9 and TRBJ2-7, with D unresolved. The germline CDR1 and CDR2 sequences are SGDLS and YYNGEE. Deletions cut 4 bases from V and 1 base from J, with 12 bases between. The CDR3 runs to 14 residues. The CDR3 loop is CASSPNGASYEQYF. The DNA of the CDR3 is TGTGCCAGCAGCCCTAACGGTGCATCCTACGAGCAGTACTTC. The full variable domain, completed using reference TRBV9 and TRBJ2-7, is DSGVTQTPKHLITATGQRVTLRCSPRSGDLSVYWYQQSLDQGLQFLIQYYNGEERAKGNILERFSAQQFPDLHSELNLSSLELGDSALYFCASSPNGASYEQYFGPGTRLTVT.

The J gene is TRBJ1-1, the V gene TRBV5-1, with a weak D call TRBD1 (5 bases). Trimming took off 4 bases at V and 5 bases at J, with 12 bases between the two ends. The CDR3 length is 13 residues. Germline V gene data show CDR1 as SGHRS and CDR2 as YFSETQ. The CDR3 region has the DNA TGCGCCAGCAGCCCCGGGGGGAGTACTGAAGCTTTCTTT. It yields the protein CASSPGGSTEAFF.

The chain carries TRBV2 and TRBJ2-7; possibly TRBD1 or TRBD2 for D (6 bases each). V lost 6 bases and J lost 9, with 27 bases in between. The CDR3 has 16 residues. The germline CDR1 and CDR2 sequences are SNHLY and FYNNEI. The DNA for the CDR3 is TGTGCCAGCAGGCGTGGTGGGGGCAGGGAGGACGAGTTGCAGTACTTC. Protein sequence: CASRRGGGREDELQYF.

This clonotype has ten or more counts. The V gene is TRBV19, the J gene TRBJ2-5; D remains unclear. The CDR3 contains 13 residues. CDR1 LNHDA and CDR2 SQIVND come from the germline V gene (reference sequence). V gave up 6 bases and J gave up 4 bases, with 12 bases separating them. The CDR3 DNA sequence: TGTGCCAGTAGGGGGTTCAGTGGAGAGACCCAGTACTTC. It is translated as CASRGFSGETQYF. The entire variable domain, with the rest obtained from reference TRBV19 and TRBJ2-5, is as follows: DGGITQSPKYLFRKEGQNVTLSCEQNLNHDAMYWYRQDPGQGLRLIYYSQIVNDFQKGDIAEGYSVSREKKESFPLTVTSAQKNPTAFYLCASRGFSGETQYFGPGTRLLVL.

This clonotype appeared many times. This chain uses TRBV12-3 or TRBV12-4 with TRBJ1-1, with TRBD1 matching over 7 bases. J lost 6 bases, V lost 6 bases, and 10 bases had no gene match. This CDR3 region has 14 residues. The CDR3 nucleotides are TGTGCCAGCAGCTTGCGGACAGGAAGACCTGAAGCTTTCTTT. Translated: CASSLRTGRPEAFF.

The sample holds a few counts of this clonotype. The chain employs TRBV19 and TRBJ2-6; 9 bases align to TRBD1. Germline CDR1 LNHDA, CDR2 SQIVND (reference sequence). This CDR3 is built from 18 residues. V lost 5 bases to trimming and J lost 0 bases; unmatched junction nucleotides: 8. Here the CDR3 DNA reads TGTGCCAGTAGTTACCCGGGACAGGGAAACTCTGGGGCCAACGTCCTGACTTTC. Its protein is CASSYPGQGNSGANVLTF.